The rows below give T cell receptor beta chains drawn from one sample of a study of shared clonotypes between healthy human individuals. Using immunoSEQ multiplex PCR, the repertoire was profiled, and TCRdb retains in-frame clones only, with some absent. In the table there are over a million clones, about four fifths of which are singletons. The sequencing input was memory CD4+ T cells from PBMCs. The receptor source for this set is a man aged 18 to 29 in good health. Some clones in this sample may be carry-over from other donors' samples. Each CDR3 is given with its conserved first and last residue. The order of the fields is CDR3 protein, CDR3 DNA, V gene, J gene, clone size, D gene. D genes are given only for firm matches. The size field is filled for only some rows; it gives once, few, many or a size class.

CASSRTGGMNTEAFF	TGCGCCAGCAGCCGGACAGGGGGGATGAACACTGAAGCTTTCTTT	TRBV5-1	TRBJ1-1	NA	TRBD1
CASRTIQGSSEKLFF	TGTGCCAGCAGAACCATACAGGGCAGTAGTGAAAAACTGTTTTTT	TRBV27	TRBJ1-4	NA	NA
CASSWTFPGTEAFF	TGTGCCAGCAGCTGGACTTTCCCTGGGACTGAAGCTTTCTTT	TRBV11-2	TRBJ1-1	once	NA
CASSLLRGGTEAFF	TGTGCCAGCAGTTTATTACGGGGCGGCACTGAAGCTTTCTTT	TRBV28	TRBJ1-1	NA	NA
CASTLGGPNTEAFF	TGTGCCAGCACCTTGGGGGGACCGAACACTGAAGCTTTCTTT	TRBV28	TRBJ1-1	once	NA
CAWSPHGRASGTDNEQFF	TGTGCCTGGAGCCCCCACGGCCGGGCTAGCGGGACCGACAATGAGCAGTTCTTC	TRBV30	TRBJ2-1	once	TRBD2
CASRTPPGMNTEAFF	TGTGCCAGCCGGACTCCACCAGGGATGAACACTGAAGCTTTCTTT	TRBV6-5	TRBJ1-1	NA	NA
CASSPRTALGTEAFF	TGTGCCAGCAGTCCCCGGACAGCCCTGGGCACTGAAGCTTTCTTT	TRBV28	TRBJ1-1	NA	NA
CASSSPDGTRGREQYF	TGCGCCAGCAGCTCGCCCGATGGGACAAGGGGTCGCGAGCAGTACTTC	TRBV5-1	TRBJ2-7	NA	NA
CASSLLRLDRATTGGANVLTF	TGTGCCAGCTCACTGTTACGACTCGACAGAGCCACGACGGGTGGGGCCAACGTCCTGACTTTC	TRBV18	TRBJ2-6	NA	NA
CASSTTTPWATQETQYF	TGTGCCAGTAGTACCACAACCCCCTGGGCAACTCAAGAGACCCAGTACTTC	TRBV19	TRBJ2-5	NA	NA
CASSSGQGAKNIQYF	TGTGCCAGCAGTTCGGGACAGGGAGCCAAAAACATTCAGTACTTC	TRBV28	TRBJ2-4	few	TRBD1
CASRTGLAYEQYF	TGTGCCAGCAGAACGGGACTAGCTTACGAGCAGTACTTC	TRBV27	TRBJ2-7	few	TRBD2
CASSLLGSSYEQYF	TGCGCCAGCAGCTTGCTGGGAAGCTCCTACGAGCAGTACTTC	TRBV5-1	TRBJ2-7	many	NA
CASGPASGSGDTQYF	TGCGCCAGCGGACCAGCTAGCGGGAGTGGAGATACGCAGTATTTT	TRBV10-1	TRBJ2-3	NA	TRBD2
CASSQLKPTGELFF	TGTGCCAGCAGCCAACTGAAACCCACCGGGGAGCTGTTTTTT	TRBV4-2	TRBJ2-2	once	NA
CASSLTSTWGGYTF	TGTGCCAGCAGTTTAACGTCGACCTGGGGGGGCTACACCTTC	TRBV28	TRBJ1-2	NA	NA
CASSVTSGSYNEQFF	TGTGCCAGCAGCGTAACTAGCGGCTCCTACAATGAGCAGTTCTTC	TRBV9	TRBJ2-1	NA	TRBD2
CATKQGRLYGYTF	TGTGCCACCAAACAGGGGCGCCTCTATGGCTACACCTTC	TRBV6-5	TRBJ1-2	NA	TRBD1
CASSLVAAPRNQPQHF	TGTGCCAGCAGCTTGGTGGCCGCTCCAAGGAATCAGCCCCAGCATTTT	TRBV5-5	TRBJ1-5	NA	NA
CASSQDLGTGTTLAKNIQYF	TGCGCCAGCAGCCAAGATTTAGGGACAGGTACGACTCTAGCCAAAAACATTCAGTACTTC	TRBV4-1	TRBJ2-4	NA	TRBD1
CASSEYQGTNYGYTF	TGTGCCAGCAGTGAATATCAGGGGACTAACTATGGCTACACCTTC	TRBV2	TRBJ1-2	NA	NA
CASSLGPNTGELFF	TGCGCCAGCAGCTTGGGACCGAACACCGGGGAGCTGTTTTTT	TRBV5-1	TRBJ2-2	NA	NA
CASSEFDSGRTGELFF	TGTGCCAGCAGTGAATTTGACAGCGGGAGAACCGGGGAGCTGTTTTTT	TRBV25-1	TRBJ2-2	NA	TRBD2
CASSEWGGYGYTF	TGTGCCAGCAGTGAATGGGGGGGCTATGGCTACACCTTC	TRBV25-1	TRBJ1-2	NA	NA
CASASGAQETQYF	TGTGCCAGCGCTAGCGGGGCCCAAGAGACCCAGTACTTC	TRBV7-3	TRBJ2-5	many	TRBD2
CSARERGRREQFF	TGCAGCGCCCGGGAACGGGGGCGCCGAGAGCAGTTCTTC	TRBV29-1	TRBJ2-1	NA	NA
CASSPWTGDRLQYF	TGTGCCAGCAGCCCTTGGACAGGGGATAGGTTGCAGTACTTC	TRBV5-8	TRBJ2-7	NA	TRBD1
CAWRGQGVHNEQFF	TGTGCCTGGAGAGGGCAGGGGGTCCACAATGAGCAGTTCTTC	TRBV30	TRBJ2-1	once	TRBD1
CASSDKKAGATTGELFF	TGTGCCAGCAGCGACAAAAAAGCGGGAGCGACCACCGGGGAGCTGTTTTTT	TRBV9	TRBJ2-2	few	TRBD2
CASSYRRGRVTEAFF	TGTGCCAGCAGTTACAGGCGGGGGCGAGTCACTGAAGCTTTCTTT	TRBV6-5	TRBJ1-1	NA	NA
CSVEGHLGLGNTEAFF	TGCAGCGTTGAAGGACACCTGGGTCTTGGGAACACTGAAGCTTTCTTT	TRBV29-1	TRBJ1-1	NA	NA